This entry lists 20 T cell receptor beta chains sequenced from one sample in a study of OX40 agonist ivuxolimab in advanced cancers. The protocol was immunoSEQ multiplex PCR, while the TCRdb copy is restricted to in-frame clones and leaves out a portion. The data contain some 74,000 clones, roughly 94% of them seen just once; the ten biggest clones take up 9.5% to 10%. The sample consisted of CD4+ or CD8+ T cells sorted from blood, taken in a trial of the OX40 agonist ivuxolimab. The origin of the receptors is an adult with an advanced solid tumor such as melanoma, head and neck, liver or kidney cancer.

The chain is built from TRBV29-1 and TRBJ2-3, with 8 bases identical to TRBD1. Germline values: CDR1 SQVTM, CDR2 ANQGSEA. The CDR3 is made up of 14 amino acids. Trimming removed 5 bases from V and 0 bases from J; junction bases left unmatched: 4. The CDR3 region has the DNA TGCAGCGTTCTACAGGGGGATAGCACAGATACGCAGTATTTT. Its translation is CSVLQGDSTDTQYF.

In this sample, this clone turned up once. The rearrangement joins TRBV6-1 to TRBJ1-1, with D perhaps TRBD1 (6 bases). The V gene's germline CDR1 is MNHNS and CDR2 SASEGT. This CDR3 is built from 14 residues. Trimming removed 10 bases at V and 0 bases at J, with 15 bases between. CDR3 region: CAIRLGGVNTEAFF. CDR3 sequence (DNA): TGTGCCATACGATTGGGGGGCGTGAACACTGAAGCTTTCTTT.

The table lists this clone with a count of one. The chain employs TRBV11-2 and TRBJ2-1; 8 bases match TRBD2. CDR3 length equals 16 residues. Germline CDR1 and CDR2: SGHAT and FQNNGV. V dropped 0 bases and J dropped 3; count of bases not matched to a gene: 4. CDR3 sequence (DNA): TGTGCCAGCAGCTTAGATGGAGCGGGGGTCTACAATGAGCAGTTCTTC. It encodes CASSLDGAGVYNEQFF.

The chain couples TRBV5-6 to TRBJ1-4; D gene unclear. Germline V CDR1 and CDR2: SGHDT, YYEEEE. V was clipped by 1 base and J by 5 bases, with 0 bases between them. The CDR3 is 11 amino acids. This CDR3 reads CASSLNEKLFF. DNA for the CDR3: TGTGCCAGCAGCTTGAATGAAAAACTGTTTTTT.

V is TRBV2 and J is TRBJ2-1; D not resolved. The CDR3 has 15 amino acids. V was pared by 2 bases and J by 0 bases, with 8 bases between. Per germline, CDR1 SNHLY and CDR2 FYNNEI. The CDR3, as DNA: TGTGCCAGCAGTGAACTAAAGAGCTCCTACAATGAGCAGTTCTTC. Translating it yields CASSELKSSYNEQFF.

The rearrangement links TRBV27 to TRBJ2-3; TRBD1 matches 10 bases. The ends lost 6 bases at V and 6 bases at J; junction bases unmatched: 9. Per germline, CDR1 MNHEY and CDR2 SMNVEV (reference sequence). The CDR3 length is 15 residues. The CDR3 region has the DNA TGTGCCAGCAGATCGACAGGGGGCGCCGTGGATACGCAGTATTTT. Translating gives CASRSTGGAVDTQYF.

This rearrangement joins TRBV7-3 to TRBJ2-1; tentative D call: TRBD1 (6 bases). The germline CDR1 and CDR2 sequences are SGHTA and FQGTGA. This CDR3 has 13 residues. V lost 3 bases to trimming and J lost 8 bases, with 11 bases between them. DNA for the CDR3: TGTGCCAGCAGCTTGGGACCAGGGGATGAGCAGTTCTTC. Translation gives CASSLGPGDEQFF.

This sequence joins TRBV19 and TRBJ2-1, with D possibly matching TRBD1 (6 bases). V was pared by 4 bases and J by 7 bases, with 17 bases between. Germline V lookup: CDR1 LNHDA, CDR2 SQIVND (reference sequence). This CDR3 has 15 amino acids. The CDR3 nucleotides read TGTGCCAGTAGTAGGGACATCCCTAAAGATAATGAGCAGTTCTTC. Translation gives CASSRDIPKDNEQFF.

The V gene is TRBV2, the J gene TRBJ1-4, with a possible D match to TRBD1 (6 bases). V was cut by 4 bases and J by 2 bases, with 14 bases left in between. Per germline, CDR1 SNHLY and CDR2 FYNNEI. The CDR3 length is 16 residues. CDR3 sequence reads: CASSVSRGGTNEKLFF. Written as DNA, the CDR3 is TGTGCCAGCAGTGTTTCGAGGGGGGGGACTAATGAAAAACTGTTTTTT. The full variable domain, in which reference TRBV2 and TRBJ1-4 provide the parts outside the CDR3, is EPEVTQTPSHQVTQMGQEVILRCVPISNHLYFYWYRQILGQKVEFLVSFYNNEISEKSEIFDDQFSVERPDGSNFTLKIRSTKLEDSAMYFCASSVSRGGTNEKLFFGSGTQLSVL.

This clone was counted a single time. The rearrangement joins TRBV6-5 to TRBJ1-5, with 9 bases lining up with TRBD1. The germline CDR1 and CDR2 sequences are MNHEY and SVGAGI. This CDR3 has 14 amino acids. The junction had 5 bases not matched to a gene; V was cut back by 6 bases and J by 5 bases. CDR3 in amino acids: CASRFRTGDQPQHF. CDR3 DNA: TGTGCCAGCAGATTCCGGACAGGGGATCAGCCCCAGCATTTT.

The genes are TRBV25-1 and TRBJ2-5; tentatively, D is TRBD2 (6 bases). V was clipped by 4 bases and J by 4 bases, with 13 bases between them. The CDR3 consists of 14 residues. CDR1 and CDR2 from the germline V gene are MGHDK and SYGVNS. The CDR3 protein is CASSAGVGLETQYF. The CDR3 DNA follows: TGTGCCAGCAGTGCGGGAGTTGGTTTAGAGACCCAGTACTTC.

This sequence joins TRBV28 and TRBJ2-4, with D tentatively TRBD1 (6 bases). The CDR3 has 15 residues. Trimming shortened V by 1 base and J by 6 bases, and 13 bases separated the two germline ends. Germline-derived CDR1 and CDR2 are MDHEN and SYDVKM. Written as DNA, the CDR3 is TGTGCCAGCAGTTTATTTATAACAGGGATAAACATTCAGTACTTC. Residues: CASSLFITGINIQYF. Looking up the rest from reference TRBV28 and TRBJ2-4 gives the full variable domain: DVKVTQSSRYLVKRTGEKVFLECVQDMDHENMFWYRQDPGLGLRLIYFSYDVKMKEKGDIPEGYSVSREKKERFSLILESASTNQTSMYLCASSLFITGINIQYFGAGTRLSVL.

V gene TRBV22-1 combines with J gene TRBJ1-2. TRBV22-1 is labeled a pseudogene. The CDR3 extends over 16 amino acids. The CDR3 bases are TGTCCTGGGAGAGCGAGACAAGCGAGAAAGACCTATGGCTACACCTTC. Protein: CPGRARQARKTYGYTF.

The rearrangement links TRBV2 to TRBJ2-2, with 10 nucleotides matching TRBD2. The CDR3 sequence is 20 residues long. Looked up from germline, CDR1 is SNHLY and CDR2 is FYNNEI. After removal of 7 bases from V and 6 bases from J, the junction contained 23 bases not matched to a gene. The CDR3 DNA reads TGTGCCAGCATTTTCGCGGCAGGAACGCTGGCTAGCGGGAGTCCCGGGGAGCTGTTTTTT. Amino acids: CASIFAAGTLASGSPGELFF.

The chain recombines TRBV7-2 with TRBJ1-1; tentative D call: TRBD1 (5 bases). Germline-derived CDR1 and CDR2 are SGHTA and FQGNSA. The CDR3 totals 14 residues. V dropped 3 bases and J dropped 5 bases, with 13 bases sitting between them. CDR3 amino acids: CASSFTQGATEAFF. The CDR3 region has the DNA TGTGCCAGCAGCTTCACTCAGGGCGCGACTGAAGCTTTCTTT.

J is TRBJ2-3 and V is TRBV7-2; D remains unclear. The CDR3 is 12 amino acids. With 5 bases removed from V and 6 bases from J, the gap between germline ends came to 9 bases. CDR1 SGHTA and CDR2 FQGNSA come from the germline V gene. The CDR3 sequence is CASSAQLDTQYF. CDR3 nucleotide sequence: TGTGCCAGCAGCGCGCAGTTGGATACGCAGTATTTT. The full variable domain, rest sourced from reference TRBV7-2 and TRBJ2-3, is GAGVSQSPSNKVTEKGKDVELRCDPISGHTALYWYRQSLGQGLEFLIYFQGNSAPDKSGLPSDRFSAERTGGSVSTLTIQRTQQEDSAVYLCASSAQLDTQYFGPGTRLTVL.

The chain employs TRBV7-9 and TRBJ1-2, with TRBD1 matching 7 bases. Germline V CDR1 and CDR2: SEHNR, FQNEAQ (reference sequence). J lost 0 bases, V lost 5 bases, and 6 bases had no gene match. The CDR3 is 15 residues long. DNA for the CDR3: TGTGCCAGCAGCGGGACAGAAACCTCTAACTATGGCTACACCTTC. Translated, it gives CASSGTETSNYGYTF.

The V call is TRBV7-6, the J call TRBJ2-7, with TRBD2 as a possible D gene (7 bases). V lost 3 bases and J lost 7, with 13 bases in between. The CDR3 is made up of 13 amino acids. The germline V gene encodes CDR1 SGHVS and CDR2 FNYEAQ. The CDR3 loop reads CASSFSGGREQYF. For the CDR3, the DNA is TGTGCCAGCAGCTTTTCGGGGGGCCGTGAGCAGTACTTC.

V usage is TRBV7-3 and J usage is TRBJ2-1; TRBD2 matches 8 bases. Germline CDR1 is SGHTA and CDR2 is FQGTGA. Trimming removed 4 bases from V and 0 bases from J; junction bases left unmatched: 5. This CDR3 is built from 16 residues. The CDR3 is CASSSLAGPSYNEQFF. The CDR3 DNA reads as TGTGCCAGCAGCTCTTTAGCGGGGCCCTCCTACAATGAGCAGTTCTTC.

This chain links TRBV7-9 with TRBJ2-7, with TRBD1 matching over 7 bases. Trimming took 5 bases from V and 3 from J; bases not matched to a gene: 7. The germline V gene has CDR1 SEHNR and CDR2 FQNEAQ (reference sequence). The CDR3 length is 14 residues. CDR3 in DNA: TGTGCCAGCAGCATAGACAGGGAAGTCTACGAGCAGTACTTC. This sequence encodes CASSIDREVYEQYF.